Below, one T cell receptor beta chain is given with its context. Its antigen is not identified. MiXCR was run by TCRdb on the multiplex PCR reads, yielding one entry per CDR3 protein. The sample lists 20,000 to 25,000 distinct CDR3 sequences; 25% to 40% were seen once. These data come from a study of breast tumors, draining lymph nodes, adjacent tissues. Study-wide results and caveats: Tumor repertoires ranked between lymph nodes and nontumor tissue in diversity, with V and J gene preferences.

This CDR3 spans 10 amino acids. The germline gives CDR1 DFQATT, CDR2 SNEGSKA (reference sequence). The V and J ends lost 7 bases and 7 bases respectively, with 8 bases between them. The source of this sequence is a female donor with breast cancer. Some clones in this sample may be carry-over from other donors' samples. The chain carries TRBV20-1 and TRBJ1-5, with D maybe TRBD1 (5 bases). The sample was breast tumor tissue. The CDR3 DNA reads TGCAGTGGTAAGGGGCAGCCCCAGCATTTT. It is translated as CSGKGQPQHF.